The 7 T cell receptor beta chains below come from one sample, sequenced in a study of ipilimumab plus nivolumab after autologous stem cell transplantation. Clones were read by immunoSEQ multiplex PCR, and TCRdb kept only the in-frame ones, dropping some. The table has 17,000 or so clones, less than 75% seen once. The source material was PBMCs, sampled in a trial of ipilimumab plus nivolumab as post-transplant consolidation. The receptors here all came from a male donor with diffuse large B-cell lymphoma.

V gene TRBV5-1 combines with J gene TRBJ1-1; maybe TRBD1 (6 bases). Germline values: CDR1 SGHRS, CDR2 YFSETQ. Trimming left V 0 bases short and J 5 bases short, with 11 bases between. The CDR3 runs 14 residues. The CDR3 DNA follows: TGCGCCAGCAGCTTGGGTCCAGGGGAGACTGAAGCTTTCTTT. It specifies CASSLGPGETEAFF.

This chain joins TRBV5-1 and TRBJ2-7; 8 bases are shared with TRBD2. Germline CDR1 SGHRS, CDR2 YFSETQ. The V and J ends lost 2 bases and 5 bases, in that order; junction bases with no gene match: 9. This CDR3 comprises 15 residues. The CDR3 DNA reads as TGCGCCAGCAGCTTCCTCCCCGGGGGGGTCAACGAGCAGTACTTC. It translates to CASSFLPGGVNEQYF. Filled out from reference TRBV5-1 and TRBJ2-7, the complete variable domain reads KAGVTQTPRYLIKTRGQQVTLSCSPISGHRSVSWYQQTPGQGLQFLFEYFSETQRNKGNFPGRFSGRQFSNSRSEMNVSTLELGDSALYLCASSFLPGGVNEQYFGPGTRLTVT.

The V call is TRBV29-1, the J call TRBJ2-2; D may be TRBD1 or TRBD2 (5 bases each). Trimming took 0 bases from V and 5 from J, leaving 13 bases between them. CDR1 and CDR2 (germline): SQVTM, ANQGSEA. The CDR3 has 15 amino acids. The CDR3 DNA follows: TGCAGCGTTGAAGAGTTTAAGGGGACGACCGGGGAGCTGTTTTTT. It is translated as CSVEEFKGTTGELFF.

The rearrangement links TRBV4-1 to TRBJ1-5, with D uncertain. V was pared by 1 base and J by 7 bases, with 11 bases between. The CDR3 spans 14 residues. CDR1 and CDR2 from the germline V gene are MGHRA and YSYEKL. The CDR3 sequence is CASSQVTGEQPQHF. The CDR3 DNA is TGCGCCAGCAGCCAAGTTACTGGGGAACAGCCCCAGCATTTT.

This clone was seen more than once but under ten times. The rearrangement links TRBV29-1 to TRBJ1-1; TRBD1 matches at 9 bases. Trimming at V came to 6 bases and at J to 0 bases, leaving 5 bases not matched to a gene. The CDR3 is 14 residues long. CDR1 is SQVTM and CDR2 is ANQGSEA in the germline V gene. This CDR3 reads CSVWDRDMNTEAFF. The CDR3 DNA reads TGCAGCGTCTGGGACAGGGACATGAACACTGAAGCTTTCTTT. The variable domain in full, with the rest retrieved from reference TRBV29-1 and TRBJ1-1, is SAVISQKPSRDICQRGTSLTIQCQVDSQVTMMFWYRQQPGQSLTLIATANQGSEATYESGFVIDKFPISRPNLTFSTLTVSNMSPEDSSIYLCSVWDRDMNTEAFFGQGTRLTVV.

This clone was seen just once. The genes are TRBV18 and TRBJ2-1; D remains unclear. The CDR3 has 14 residues. CDR1 and CDR2 (germline): KGHSH, LQKENI. The V gene lost 3 bases and the J gene lost 8 bases, with 14 bases spanning the gap. CDR3 nucleotides: TGTGCCAGCTCACCCGCCAGGACGGCGGATGAGCAGTTCTTC. This gives the protein CASSPARTADEQFF.

The V gene is TRBV28, the J gene TRBJ1-1; maybe TRBD1 (5 bases). The CDR3 contains 12 residues. CDR1 MDHEN and CDR2 SYDVKM come from the germline V gene. The CDR3 spells CVATGLSLGAFF. CDR3 in DNA: TGTGTCGCGACGGGACTTTCTTTGGGAGCTTTCTTT.